The rows below give T cell receptor beta chains drawn from one sample of a study of technical replicates of blood from several donors. Generated by immunoSEQ multiplex PCR, the TCRdb table keeps only in-frame clones and is missing some. The sample consists of approximately 73,000 clones, 85% to 95% of them appearing once. The sequencing sample was made of T cells isolated from PBMCs. These receptors were collected from a human donor in good health. CDR3s include the opening cysteine and the closing phenylalanine or tryptophan. The D gene is left open where the match is weak. Rows give clone size only sometimes, using once, few, many, or a class for an expanded clone.

D	V	size	J	CDR3
TRBD1	TRBV13	.	TRBJ2-7	CASSPRQGGTYEQYF
TRBD1	TRBV9	few	TRBJ2-3	CASSTGGWTDTQYF
.	TRBV27	.	TRBJ1-4	CASSLSPREKLFF
.	TRBV15	.	TRBJ1-2	CATSRETANYGYTF
.	TRBV10-3	.	TRBJ2-7	CAKPRDTSNEQYF
.	TRBV25-1	.	TRBJ1-2	CASGEGASYTF
.	TRBV2	.	TRBJ1-1	CASKGEGRMEAFF
.	TRBV10-3	few	TRBJ1-1	CAISEGGAGNTEAFF
TRBD2	TRBV29-1	once	TRBJ2-1	CSVEGGGSDEQFF
.	TRBV7-7	.	TRBJ2-1	CASSPTAQAEQFF
.	TRBV28	.	TRBJ1-3	CASSSYRLGAGNTIYF
.	TRBV5-6	.	TRBJ2-3	CASSPREGGLDTQYF